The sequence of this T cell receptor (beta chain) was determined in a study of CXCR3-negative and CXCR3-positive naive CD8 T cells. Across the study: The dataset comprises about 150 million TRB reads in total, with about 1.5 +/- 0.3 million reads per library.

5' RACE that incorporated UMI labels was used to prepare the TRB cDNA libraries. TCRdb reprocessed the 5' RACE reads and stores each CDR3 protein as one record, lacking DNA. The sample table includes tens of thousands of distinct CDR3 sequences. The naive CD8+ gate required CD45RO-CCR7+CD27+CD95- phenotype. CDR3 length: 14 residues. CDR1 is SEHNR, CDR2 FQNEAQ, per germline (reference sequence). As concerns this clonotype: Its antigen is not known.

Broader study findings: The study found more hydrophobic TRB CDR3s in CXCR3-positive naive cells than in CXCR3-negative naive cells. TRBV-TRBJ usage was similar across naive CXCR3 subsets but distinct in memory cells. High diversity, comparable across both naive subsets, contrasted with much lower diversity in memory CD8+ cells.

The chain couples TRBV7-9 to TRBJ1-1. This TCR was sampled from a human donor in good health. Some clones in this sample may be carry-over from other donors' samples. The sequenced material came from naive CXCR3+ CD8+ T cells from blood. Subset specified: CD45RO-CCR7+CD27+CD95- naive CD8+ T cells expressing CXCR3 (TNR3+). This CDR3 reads CASSLSRLNTEAFF.